This passage covers 15 T cell receptor beta chains from one sample sequenced in a study of blood T cells in healthy people across ages. Alongside a J-beta primer mix, a sample-barcoded 5' primer served in a second PCR lasting roughly 7 to 11 cycles. TCRdb passed the 5' RACE reads through MiXCR, listing each CDR3 protein once. Of over a million distinct CDR3 sequences in the sample, approximately 59% were seen once. Sequences were obtained from blood. The receptor source for this set is a man aged 18-30 years in good health.

The chain couples TRBV4-3 to TRBJ1-2; D possibly corresponds to TRBD1 (5 bases). The CDR3 length is 16 residues. Germline V CDR1 and CDR2: LGHNA, YSLEER. V was cut by 0 bases and J by 4 bases, with 15 bases left in between. The CDR3 region has the DNA TGCGCCAGCAGCCAAGAAGCCGGGGACGTGTCCTATGGCTACACCTTC. Protein sequence: CASSQEAGDVSYGYTF.

The V and J genes are TRBV28 and TRBJ2-1, with 11 nucleotides matching TRBD2. The DNA end lines up better with TRBJ2-7; the J call may be wrong. CDR1 and CDR2 (germline): MDHEN, SYDVKM. The CDR3 is 16 amino acids. The DNA of the CDR3 is TGTGCCAGCAGTTTAACACTAGCGGGGGATCACAATGAGCAGTACTTC. Its protein is CASSLTLAGDHNEQYF.

The chain couples TRBV29-1 to TRBJ1-2; D call uncertain. The germline V and J ends were trimmed by 5 bases and 7 bases, with 17 bases remaining between them. Looked up from germline, CDR1 is SQVTM and CDR2 is ANQGSEA. This CDR3 is 13 amino acids long. Here the CDR3 reads CSVPSSGNFGYTF. In DNA, the CDR3 is TGCAGCGTTCCCTCTTCGGGGAATTTTGGCTACACCTTC. Filled out from reference TRBV29-1 and TRBJ1-2, the complete variable domain reads SAVISQKPSRDICQRGTSLTIQCQVDSQVTMMFWYRQQPGQSLTLIATANQGSEATYESGFVIDKFPISRPNLTFSTLTVSNMSPEDSSIYLCSVPSSGNFGYTFGSGTRLTVV.

In its sample, this clonotype was seen a few times. The chain combines TRBV20-1 with TRBJ2-7, with a weak D call TRBD2 (6 bases). Germline lookup yields CDR1 DFQATT and CDR2 SNEGSKA (reference sequence). Deletions cut 5 bases from V and 0 bases from J, with 11 bases between. This CDR3 is built from 13 residues. The CDR3 nucleotides are TGCAGTGCTGATAGCGGATTCTCCTACGAGCAGTACTTC. Amino acid sequence: CSADSGFSYEQYF.

The chain has TRBV2 and TRBJ2-1, with D possibly being TRBD2 (6 bases). Trimming took 6 bases from V and 0 from J, leaving 9 bases between them. The CDR3 covers 14 residues. Per germline, CDR1 SNHLY and CDR2 FYNNEI. The CDR3 nucleotides are TGTGCCAGCAGGGGGAGGAGCTCCTACAATGAGCAGTTCTTC. As protein: CASRGRSSYNEQFF.

The rearrangement joins TRBV4-1 to TRBJ1-1; D ambiguous. The length of the CDR3 is 16 residues. The germline CDR1 and CDR2 sequences are MGHRA and YSYEKL. The germline V and J ends were trimmed by 1 base and 0 bases, with 12 bases remaining between them. DNA of the CDR3: TGCGCCAGCAGCCAAGGTCAGGCACCATTGAACACTGAAGCTTTCTTT. Residues: CASSQGQAPLNTEAFF.

The V call is TRBV3-1, the J call TRBJ2-7, with D perhaps matching TRBD2 (6 bases). The CDR3 covers 14 residues. Trimming stripped 1 base from V and 0 bases from J, with 7 bases between. Per the germline V gene, CDR1 is LGHDT and CDR2 is YNNKEL (reference sequence). CDR3: CASSQGTNSYEQYF. As DNA, the CDR3 is TGTGCCAGCAGCCAAGGGACTAACTCCTACGAGCAGTACTTC.

This chain joins TRBV4-1 and TRBJ1-2, with D tentatively TRBD1 (5 bases). From germline, CDR1 is MGHRA and CDR2 YSYEKL. The CDR3 is 15 amino acids. The V end lost 0 bases, the J end lost 5 bases, and 13 bases lay between the germline ends. The CDR3 here is CASSQEGGMGYGYTF. The CDR3 bases are TGCGCCAGCAGCCAAGAGGGGGGGATGGGATATGGCTACACCTTC.

The chain links TRBV20-1 to TRBJ2-4; no reliable D call. Matching the DNA end better, TRBJ2-7 makes the J call doubtful. This CDR3 is built from 12 residues. The germline gives CDR1 DFQATT, CDR2 SNEGSKA (reference sequence). Here the CDR3 reads CSARTAVYEQYF. CDR3 nucleotide sequence: TGCAGTGCTAGGACGGCAGTCTACGAGCAGTACTTC.

The CDR3 DNA reads TGCGCCAGCAGAACACAGGGGTCGGCCACCGGGGAGCTGTTTTTT. Its translation is CASRTQGSATGELFF. This chain uses TRBV5-1 with TRBJ2-2; 7 nucleotides agree with TRBD1. The V gene's germline CDR1 is SGHRS and CDR2 YFSETQ. The CDR3 contains 15 residues. V was pared by 5 bases and J by 4 bases, with 8 bases of the junction left unmatched. Variable domain in full (rest from reference TRBV5-1 and TRBJ2-2): KAGVTQTPRYLIKTRGQQVTLSCSPISGHRSVSWYQQTPGQGLQFLFEYFSETQRNKGNFPGRFSGRQFSNSRSEMNVSTLELGDSALYLCASRTQGSATGELFFGEGSRLTVL.

The chain recombines TRBV27 with TRBJ2-6; D could derive from TRBD1 or TRBD2 (6 bases each). There are 17 residues in the CDR3. The V end was cut by 5 bases, the J end by 2 bases, with 16 bases between. The germline gives CDR1 MNHEY, CDR2 SMNVEV (reference sequence). CDR3 loop: CASSLVQGGAGANVLTF. The CDR3 region has the DNA TGTGCCAGCAGTCTAGTACAGGGCGGGGCTGGGGCCAACGTCCTGACTTTC.

The chain joins TRBV5-1 to TRBJ2-2; D might be TRBD2 (6 bases). CDR1 and CDR2 (germline): SGHRS, YFSETQ. Trimming left V 7 bases short and J 1 base short, with 14 bases between. The CDR3 runs to 15 residues. The CDR3 bases are TGCGCCAGCGATCATGGGAGGAGGAACACCGGGGAGCTGTTTTTT. Translated: CASDHGRRNTGELFF.

The J gene is TRBJ2-3, the V gene TRBV4-2; 9 nucleotides match TRBD2. Germline CDR1 reads LGHNA; CDR2 reads YNFKEQ. The ends lost 0 bases at V and 3 bases at J; junction bases unmatched: 10. The CDR3 contains 18 residues. CDR3 amino acids: CASSQDEWTSEGTDTQYF. The CDR3 region has the DNA TGTGCCAGCAGCCAAGACGAATGGACTAGCGAGGGGACAGATACGCAGTATTTT.

The V and J genes are TRBV4-3 and TRBJ2-7; D remains ambiguous. This CDR3 region has 15 residues. Germline CDR1 is LGHNA and CDR2 is YSLEER. The V end was cut by 6 bases, the J end by 5 bases, with 20 bases between. CDR3 loop: CASSQKAPGPNEQYF. The CDR3 DNA is TGCGCCAGCAGTCAAAAAGCTCCGGGCCCTAACGAGCAGTACTTC.

This clonotype was counted only a few times. The V gene is TRBV3-1, the J gene TRBJ2-5; 10 nucleotides match TRBD1. The J call is doubtful: the DNA matches TRBJ2-7 better. CDR1 and CDR2 (germline): LGHDT, YNNKEL (reference sequence). The CDR3 runs to 15 residues. CDR3 sequence reads: CASSRPTGTGDEQYF. DNA of the CDR3: TGTGCCAGCAGCCGACCTACCGGGACAGGGGACGAGCAGTACTTC.